The clone carrying this TCR beta chain has only a few counts. Antigen specificity is unknown. The length of the CDR3 is 13 residues. Germline trimming cut 8 bases from V and 2 bases from J; bases unmatched to any gene: 4. Germline loops: CDR1 SGHTA, CDR2 FQGNSA. The data are from a study of T cells after yellow fever vaccination. Background on the study: It was SMART-Seq v4 Ultra Low Input that prepared the fractions with low cell numbers.

5'RACE template switching produced TCR cDNA carrying a universal primer site and UMIs. MiXCR was run by TCRdb on the 5' RACE reads, yielding one entry per CDR3 protein. This table has roughly 500,000 distinct CDR3 sequences, roughly 21% appearing once. Points from the study as a whole: The booster saw the reappearance of most primary-vaccination clones (about 95% CD4, roughly 90% CD8).

The chain uses TRBV7-2 and TRBJ2-5; 8 bases align to TRBD2. The receptor was isolated from a man aged 30-40 years who received the YFV17D yellow fever vaccine. This material consisted of PBMCs, taken 15 days after the yellow fever booster vaccination. The CDR3 region has the DNA TGTGCCAGCTTAGGGACTAGACAAGAGACCCAGTACTTC. Translation: CASLGTRQETQYF. The full variable domain, completed using reference TRBV7-2 and TRBJ2-5, is GAGVSQSPSNKVTEKGKDVELRCDPISGHTALYWYRQSLGQGLEFLIYFQGNSAPDKSGLPSDRFSAERTGGSVSTLTIQRTQQEDSAVYLCASLGTRQETQYFGPGTRLLVL.